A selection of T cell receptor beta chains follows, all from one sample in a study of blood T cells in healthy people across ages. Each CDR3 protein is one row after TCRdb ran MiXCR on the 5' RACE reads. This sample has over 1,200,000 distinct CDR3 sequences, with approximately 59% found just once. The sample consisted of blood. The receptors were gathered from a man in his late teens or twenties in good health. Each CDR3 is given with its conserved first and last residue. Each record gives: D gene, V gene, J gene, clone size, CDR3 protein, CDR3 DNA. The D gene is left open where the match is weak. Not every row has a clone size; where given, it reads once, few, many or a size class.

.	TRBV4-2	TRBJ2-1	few	CASSQVDRSYNEQFF	TGTGCCAGCAGCCAAGTGGACAGATCCTACAATGAGCAGTTCTTC
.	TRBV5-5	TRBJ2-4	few	CASSLSWGSGKNIQYF	TGTGCCAGCAGCTTGTCTTGGGGGTCTGGCAAAAACATTCAGTACTTC
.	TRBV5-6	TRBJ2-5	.	CASSLAKTQYF	TGTGCCAGCAGCTTGGCCAAGACCCAGTACTTC
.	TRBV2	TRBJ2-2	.	CASIDVSGFTGELFF	TGTGCCAGCATAGACGTTAGCGGATTCACCGGGGAGCTGTTTTTT
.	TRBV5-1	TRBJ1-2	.	CASSPQGLEGYTF	TGCGCCAGCAGCCCGCAGGGGTTAGAAGGCTACACCTTC
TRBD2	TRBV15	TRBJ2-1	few	CATSRGLAGNNEQFF	TGTGCCACCAGCAGAGGACTAGCGGGAAACAATGAGCAGTTCTTC
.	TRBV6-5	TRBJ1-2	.	CASSARVYYGYTF	TGTGCCAGCAGTGCCAGGGTATACTATGGCTACACCTTC
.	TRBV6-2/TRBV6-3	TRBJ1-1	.	CASSYSFSARWAFF	TGTGCCAGCAGTTACTCCTTTTCGGCCCGATGGGCTTTCTTT
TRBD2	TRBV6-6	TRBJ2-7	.	CASSYGGGEAYEQYF	TGTGCCAGCAGCTACGGCGGGGGGGAAGCCTACGAGCAGTACTTC
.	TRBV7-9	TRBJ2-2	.	CASSLERGGELFF	TGTGCCAGCAGCTTAGAGCGCGGCGGGGAGCTGTTTTTT
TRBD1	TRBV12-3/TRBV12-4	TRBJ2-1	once	CASRLPGTGVYNEQFF	TGTGCCAGCAGATTACCAGGGACAGGAGTATACAATGAGCAGTTCTTC
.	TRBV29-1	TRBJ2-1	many	CSVEDLGNEQFF	TGCAGCGTTGAAGATCTTGGCAATGAGCAGTTCTTC
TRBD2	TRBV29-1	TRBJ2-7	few	CSVEVAGRYEQYF	TGCAGCGTTGAAGTAGCGGGAAGGTACGAGCAGTACTTC
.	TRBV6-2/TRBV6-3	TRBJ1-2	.	CASRLRSDTDPYGYTF	TGTGCCAGCCGTCTCAGATCGGACACCGACCCCTATGGCTACACCTTC
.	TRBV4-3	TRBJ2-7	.	CASSQEGMGSYEQYF	TGCGCCAGCAGCCAAGAAGGGATGGGGTCCTACGAGCAGTACTTC
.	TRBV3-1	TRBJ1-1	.	CASSQDRGMNTEAFF	TGTGCCAGCAGCCAAGATCGGGGGATGAACACTGAAGCTTTCTTT
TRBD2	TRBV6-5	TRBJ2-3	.	CASSYSGSLAGGVLSDTQYF	TGTGCCAGCAGTTACTCCGGGTCTCTAGCGGGGGGGGTTCTGTCAGATACGCAGTATTTT
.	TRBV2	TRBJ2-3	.	CARRAASTDTQYF	TGTGCCAGACGGGCCGCTTCCACAGATACGCAGTATTTT
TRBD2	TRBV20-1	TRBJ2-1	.	CSATGTSGGARFPHNYNEQFF	TGCAGTGCTACAGGGACTAGCGGGGGTGCGCGTTTCCCGCACAACTACAATGAGCAGTTCTTC
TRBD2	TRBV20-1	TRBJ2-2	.	CSARELAGGPGELFF	TGCAGTGCTAGAGAGTTAGCGGGGGGGCCCGGGGAGCTGTTTTTT
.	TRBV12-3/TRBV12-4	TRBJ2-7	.	CASSPTGEGRSYEQYF	TGTGCCAGCAGCCCTACAGGGGAAGGGAGGTCCTACGAGCAGTACTTC
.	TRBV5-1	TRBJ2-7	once	CASSAGSLYEQYF	TGCGCCAGCAGCGCGGGCTCACTCTACGAGCAGTACTTC
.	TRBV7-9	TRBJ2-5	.	CASSAEKGWGQETQYF	TGTGCCAGCAGCGCCGAGAAAGGGTGGGGCCAAGAGACCCAGTACTTC
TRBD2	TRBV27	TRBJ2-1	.	CASSLGLAESNEQFF	TGTGCCAGCAGTTTAGGGCTAGCGGAGAGTAATGAGCAGTTCTTC
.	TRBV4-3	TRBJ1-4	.	CASSQDRGQKLFF	TGCGCCAGCAGCCAAGACCGGGGGCAAAAACTGTTTTTT
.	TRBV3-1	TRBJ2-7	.	CASSQGPGALNEQYF	TGTGCCAGCAGCCAGGGGCCCGGAGCTCTCAATGAGCAGTACTTC
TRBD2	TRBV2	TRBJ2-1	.	CASEGLAGNEQFF	TGTGCCAGCGAGGGACTAGCGGGGAATGAGCAGTTCTTC
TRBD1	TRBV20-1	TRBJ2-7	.	CSAYLPTGVNYEQYF	TGCAGTGCTTACCTGCCTACAGGGGTTAACTACGAGCAGTACTTC
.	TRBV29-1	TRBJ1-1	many	CSLYQDGNTEAFF	TGCAGCCTTTACCAAGACGGGAACACTGAAGCTTTCTTT
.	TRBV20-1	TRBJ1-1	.	CSARRYGGLNTEAFF	TGCAGTGCCCGACGCTATGGGGGCTTGAACACTGAAGCTTTCTTT
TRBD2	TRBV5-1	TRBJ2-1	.	CASELAGGHNEQFF	TGCGCCAGCGAACTAGCGGGGGGCCACAATGAGCAGTTCTTC
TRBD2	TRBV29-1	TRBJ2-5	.	CSVESLAGVRDQYF	TGCAGCGTTGAATCTTTAGCGGGGGTCCGTGACCAGTACTTC
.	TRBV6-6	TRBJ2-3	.	CASRPVTWDTQYF	TGTGCCAGCAGGCCCGTTACGTGGGATACGCAGTATTTT
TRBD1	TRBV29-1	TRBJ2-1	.	CSVEERGTGFNEQFF	TGCAGCGTTGAGGAACGCGGGACAGGTTTCAATGAGCAGTTCTTC
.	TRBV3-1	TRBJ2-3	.	CASSQVGPGDTQYF	TGTGCCAGCAGCCAGGTGGGCCCAGGAGATACGCAGTATTTT
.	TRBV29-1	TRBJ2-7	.	CSVEGLVGFTYEQYF	TGCAGCGTTGAAGGACTGGTGGGTTTTACCTACGAGCAGTACTTC
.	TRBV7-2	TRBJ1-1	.	CASSLAIPANTEAFF	TGTGCCAGCAGCTTAGCGATCCCAGCGAACACTGAAGCTTTCTTT
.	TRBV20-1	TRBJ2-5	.	CSARDPGRAKETQYF	TGCAGTGCTAGAGATCCAGGCAGGGCCAAAGAGACCCAGTACTTC
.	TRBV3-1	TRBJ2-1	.	CASGQGFRYNEQFF	TGTGCCAGCGGCCAAGGGTTCCGGTACAATGAGCAGTTCTTC
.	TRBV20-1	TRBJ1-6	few	CSARDGDSPLHF	TGCAGTGCTAGAGATGGGGATTCACCCCTCCACTTT
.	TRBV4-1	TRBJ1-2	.	CASSNRLKGNGYTF	TGCGCCAGCTCAAACAGGCTAAAAGGCAATGGCTACACCTTC
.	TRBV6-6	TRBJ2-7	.	CASSETVIEQYF	TGTGCCAGCAGTGAGACAGTGATCGAGCAGTACTTC
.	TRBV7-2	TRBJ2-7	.	CASSPTANEQYF	TGTGCCAGCAGTCCTACAGCCAACGAGCAGTACTTC
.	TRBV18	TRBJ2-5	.	CASSPPESVETQYF	TGTGCCAGCTCACCACCAGAGTCGGTAGAGACCCAGTACTTC
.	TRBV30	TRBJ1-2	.	CACSLGAGGYTF	TGTGCCTGCTCACTAGGGGCTGGGGGCTACACCTTC
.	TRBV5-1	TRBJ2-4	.	CASRSDGQLAKNIQYF	TGCGCCAGCAGATCCGACGGACAACTAGCCAAAAACATTCAGTACTTC
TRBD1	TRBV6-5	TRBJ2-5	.	CASSLLTGENEETQYF	TGTGCCAGCAGCCTACTGACAGGGGAGAACGAAGAGACCCAGTACTTC
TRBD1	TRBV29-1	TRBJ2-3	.	CSVVDSRGQNTETQYF	TGCAGCGTTGTAGATTCCAGGGGGCAGAACACAGAGACGCAGTATTTT
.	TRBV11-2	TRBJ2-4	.	CASSLRAGRNIQYF	TGTGCCAGCAGCTTAAGGGCAGGGAGGAACATTCAGTACTTC
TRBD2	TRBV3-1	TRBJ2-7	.	CASSQVSSGALYPHEQYF	TGTGCCAGCAGCCAAGTTTCTAGCGGGGCCCTCTATCCCCACGAGCAGTACTTC
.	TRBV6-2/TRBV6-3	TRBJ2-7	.	CASRDIGPEGEQYF	TGTGCCAGCAGAGACATAGGGCCGGAGGGTGAGCAGTACTTC
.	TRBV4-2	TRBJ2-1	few	CASSPGLSDNEQFF	TGTGCCAGCAGCCCCGGACTGAGTGACAATGAGCAGTTCTTC